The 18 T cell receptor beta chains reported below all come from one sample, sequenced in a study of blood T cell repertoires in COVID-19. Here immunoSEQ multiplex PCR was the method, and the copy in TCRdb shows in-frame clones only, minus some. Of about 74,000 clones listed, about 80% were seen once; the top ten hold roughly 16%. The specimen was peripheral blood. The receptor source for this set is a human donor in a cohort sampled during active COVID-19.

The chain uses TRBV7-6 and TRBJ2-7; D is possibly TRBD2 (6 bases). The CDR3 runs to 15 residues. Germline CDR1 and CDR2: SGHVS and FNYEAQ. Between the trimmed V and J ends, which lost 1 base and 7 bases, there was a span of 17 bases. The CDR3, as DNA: TGTGCCAGCAGCTTAGGTACCGGGAGAGGGGCAGAGCAGTACTTC. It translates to CASSLGTGRGAEQYF.

The CDR3 protein is CASSSQGSPLHF. The DNA of the CDR3 is TGTGCCAGCAGCTCACAGGGTTCACCCCTCCACTTT. The chain has TRBV7-6 and TRBJ1-6; D is possibly TRBD1 (6 bases). This CDR3 is 12 amino acids long. Per germline, CDR1 SGHVS and CDR2 FNYEAQ. V lost 4 bases and J lost 9, with 7 bases in between.

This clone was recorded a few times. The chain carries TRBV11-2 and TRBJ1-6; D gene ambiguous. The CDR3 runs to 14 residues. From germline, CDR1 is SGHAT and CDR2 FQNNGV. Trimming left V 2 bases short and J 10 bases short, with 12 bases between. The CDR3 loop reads CASSLLGGNSPLHF. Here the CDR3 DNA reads TGTGCCAGCAGCTTATTGGGAGGGAACTCACCCCTCCACTTT.

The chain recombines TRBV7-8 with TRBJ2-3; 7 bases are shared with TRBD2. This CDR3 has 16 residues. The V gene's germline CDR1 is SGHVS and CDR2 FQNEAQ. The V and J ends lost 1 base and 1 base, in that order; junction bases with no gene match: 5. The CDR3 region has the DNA TGTGCCAGCAGCTTAGGGCTAGCGGCCGGCACAGATACGCAGTATTTT. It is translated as CASSLGLAAGTDTQYF.

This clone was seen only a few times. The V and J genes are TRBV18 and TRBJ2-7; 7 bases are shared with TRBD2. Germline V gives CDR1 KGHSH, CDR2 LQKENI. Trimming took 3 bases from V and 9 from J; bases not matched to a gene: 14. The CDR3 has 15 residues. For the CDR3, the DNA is TGTGCCAGCTCACCCTCCACTAGCGCGAACGTCGTGCAGTACTTC. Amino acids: CASSPSTSANVVQYF.

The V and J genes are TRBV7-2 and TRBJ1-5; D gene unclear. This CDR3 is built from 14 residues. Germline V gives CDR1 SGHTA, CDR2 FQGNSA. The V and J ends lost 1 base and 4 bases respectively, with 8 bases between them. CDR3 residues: CASSLGGLNQPQHF. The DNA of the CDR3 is TGTGCCAGCAGCTTAGGAGGGTTAAATCAGCCCCAGCATTTT.

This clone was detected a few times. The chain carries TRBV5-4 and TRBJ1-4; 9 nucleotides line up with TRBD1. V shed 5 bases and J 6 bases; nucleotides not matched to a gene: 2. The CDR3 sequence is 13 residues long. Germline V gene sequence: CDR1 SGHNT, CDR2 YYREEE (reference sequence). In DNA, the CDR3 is TGTGCCAGCAGAAGACAGGGGGATGAAAAACTGTTTTTT. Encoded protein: CASRRQGDEKLFF. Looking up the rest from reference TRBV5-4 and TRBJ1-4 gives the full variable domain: ETGVTQSPTHLIKTRGQQVTLRCSSQSGHNTVSWYQQALGQGPQFIFQYYREEENGRGNFPPRFSGLQFPNYSSELNVNALELDDSALYLCASRRQGDEKLFFGSGTQLSVL.

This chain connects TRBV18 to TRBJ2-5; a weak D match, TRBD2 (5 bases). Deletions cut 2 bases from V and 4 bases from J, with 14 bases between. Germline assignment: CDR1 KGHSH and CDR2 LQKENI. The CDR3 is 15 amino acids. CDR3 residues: CASSPRLASGETQYF. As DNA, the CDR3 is TGTGCCAGCTCACCAAGGCTAGCAAGCGGAGAGACCCAGTACTTC.

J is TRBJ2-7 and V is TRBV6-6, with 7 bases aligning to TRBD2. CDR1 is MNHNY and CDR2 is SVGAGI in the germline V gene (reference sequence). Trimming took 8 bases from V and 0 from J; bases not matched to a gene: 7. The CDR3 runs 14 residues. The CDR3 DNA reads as TGTGCCAGCCGGAAGGGACTAAGCTCCTACGAGCAGTACTTC. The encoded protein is CASRKGLSSYEQYF.

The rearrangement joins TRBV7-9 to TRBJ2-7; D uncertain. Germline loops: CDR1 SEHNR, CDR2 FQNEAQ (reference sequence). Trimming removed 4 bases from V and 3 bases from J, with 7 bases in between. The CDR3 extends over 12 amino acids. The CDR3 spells CASSSVFYEQYF. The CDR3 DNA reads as TGTGCCAGCAGCTCAGTTTTCTACGAGCAGTACTTC.

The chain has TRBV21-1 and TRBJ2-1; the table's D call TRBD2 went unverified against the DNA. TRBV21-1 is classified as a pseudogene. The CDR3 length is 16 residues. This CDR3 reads CASSKHSAISYNEQFF. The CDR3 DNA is TGTGCCAGCAGCAAGCATTCAGCGATCTCCTACAATGAGCAGTTCTTC.

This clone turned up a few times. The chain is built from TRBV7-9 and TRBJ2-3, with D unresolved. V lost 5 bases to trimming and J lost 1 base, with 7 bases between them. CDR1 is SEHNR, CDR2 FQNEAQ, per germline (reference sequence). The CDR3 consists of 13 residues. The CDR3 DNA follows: TGTGCCAGCAGCGCTAGTGGCACAGATACGCAGTATTTT. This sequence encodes CASSASGTDTQYF.

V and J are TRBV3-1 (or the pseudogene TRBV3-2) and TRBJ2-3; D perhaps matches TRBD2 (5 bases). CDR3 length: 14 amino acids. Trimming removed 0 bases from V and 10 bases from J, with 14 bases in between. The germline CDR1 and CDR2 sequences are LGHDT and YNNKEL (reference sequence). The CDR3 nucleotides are TGTGCCAGCAGCCAAGACCGTGTTATCGGGGCGCAGTATTTT. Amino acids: CASSQDRVIGAQYF.

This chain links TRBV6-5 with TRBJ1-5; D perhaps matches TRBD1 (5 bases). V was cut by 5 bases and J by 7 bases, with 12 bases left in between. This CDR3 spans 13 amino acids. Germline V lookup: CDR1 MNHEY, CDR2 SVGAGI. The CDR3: CASSMGGDQPQHF. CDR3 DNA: TGTGCCAGCAGTATGGGGGGGGACCAGCCCCAGCATTTT.

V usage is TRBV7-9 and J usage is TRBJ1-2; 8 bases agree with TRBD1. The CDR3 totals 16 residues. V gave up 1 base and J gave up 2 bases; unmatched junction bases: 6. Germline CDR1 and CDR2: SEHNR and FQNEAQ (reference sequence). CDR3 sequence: CASSLGAGGTNYGYTF. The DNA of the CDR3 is TGTGCCAGCAGCTTAGGGGCAGGGGGCACAAACTATGGCTACACCTTC.

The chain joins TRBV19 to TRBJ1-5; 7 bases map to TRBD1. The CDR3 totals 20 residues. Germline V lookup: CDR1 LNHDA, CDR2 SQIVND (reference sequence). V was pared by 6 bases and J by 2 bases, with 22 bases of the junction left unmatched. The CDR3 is CASSLHVDRTSVTRNQPQHF. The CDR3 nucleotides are TGTGCCAGTAGCCTCCATGTGGACAGGACTTCGGTTACGCGCAATCAGCCCCAGCATTTT.

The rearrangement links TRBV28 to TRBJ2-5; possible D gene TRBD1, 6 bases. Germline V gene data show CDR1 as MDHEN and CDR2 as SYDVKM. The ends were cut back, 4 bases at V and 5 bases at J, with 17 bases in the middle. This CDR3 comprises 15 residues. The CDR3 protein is CASSWGQFKKETQYF. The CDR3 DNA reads TGTGCCAGCAGTTGGGGACAATTCAAGAAGGAGACCCAGTACTTC. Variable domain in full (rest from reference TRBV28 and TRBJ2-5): DVKVTQSSRYLVKRTGEKVFLECVQDMDHENMFWYRQDPGLGLRLIYFSYDVKMKEKGDIPEGYSVSREKKERFSLILESASTNQTSMYLCASSWGQFKKETQYFGPGTRLLVL.

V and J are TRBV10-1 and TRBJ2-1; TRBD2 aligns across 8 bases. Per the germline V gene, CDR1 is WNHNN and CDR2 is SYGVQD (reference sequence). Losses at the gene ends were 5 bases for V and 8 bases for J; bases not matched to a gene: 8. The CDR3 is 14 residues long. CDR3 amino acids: CASSREGPGDEQFF. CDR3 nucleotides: TGCGCCAGCAGTCGGGAGGGGCCAGGCGATGAGCAGTTCTTC.